What follows are 25 T cell receptor beta chains derived from one specimen sequenced in a study of cytomegalovirus exposure and HLA in healthy donors. PCR used 60 Vbeta primers and 13 Jbeta primers. The protocol was immunoSEQ multiplex PCR, while the TCRdb copy is restricted to in-frame clones and leaves out a portion. The sample lists fewer than 120,000 clones, about 80% occurring once. The material sequenced was PBMCs. These receptors came from a woman aged 55-70 years in good health and CMV-seropositive.

The chain couples TRBV7-9 to TRBJ2-7; weak D call: TRBD2 (5 bases). The CDR3 covers 14 residues. V lost 3 bases and J lost 3, with 12 bases in between. Per the germline V gene, CDR1 is SEHNR and CDR2 is FQNEAQ (reference sequence). This CDR3 is CASSLSGHSYEQYF. The CDR3 bases are TGTGCCAGCAGCTTGAGCGGCCACAGCTACGAGCAGTACTTC.

The sample holds a few counts of this clone. Here the CDR3 DNA reads TGTGCCAGCAGCTCGACAGGGGTGGAGACCCAGTACTTC. This codes for CASSSTGVETQYF. This chain joins TRBV7-9 and TRBJ2-5, with 8 bases aligning to TRBD1. CDR1 and CDR2 (germline): SEHNR, FQNEAQ (reference sequence). V dropped 4 bases and J dropped 5; count of bases not matched to a gene: 3. There are 13 residues in the CDR3. The variable domain in full, completed from reference TRBV7-9 and TRBJ2-5, reads DTGVSQNPRHKITKRGQNVTFRCDPISEHNRLYWYRQTLGQGPEFLTYFQNEAQLEKSRLLSDRFSAERPKGSFSTLEIQRTEQGDSAMYLCASSSTGVETQYFGPGTRLLVL.

The chain links TRBV9 to TRBJ2-1, with 10 bases aligning to TRBD2. The CDR3 has 17 residues. Germline V gene data show CDR1 as SGDLS and CDR2 as YYNGEE. The ends lost 0 bases at V and 9 bases at J; junction bases unmatched: 12. The CDR3 DNA reads TGTGCCAGCAGCGTAGCCTGGGGGGCTAGCGGGAGTGGTGAGCAGTTCTTC. The encoded protein is CASSVAWGASGSGEQFF.

V is TRBV7-2 and J is TRBJ2-2; 10 bases are a match to TRBD2. This CDR3 is 17 amino acids long. V was clipped by 1 base and J by 3 bases; unmatched bases: 5. Germline CDR1 is SGHTA and CDR2 is FQGNSA. The CDR3 sequence is CASSLVLAGSYTGELFF. In DNA, the CDR3 is TGTGCCAGCAGCTTAGTACTAGCGGGATCATACACCGGGGAGCTGTTTTTT.

The rearrangement links TRBV7-2 to TRBJ2-2; TRBD2 agrees at 8 bases. Germline V gene sequence: CDR1 SGHTA, CDR2 FQGNSA. This CDR3 contains 14 residues. The CDR3 region has the DNA TGTGCAGGACGCCGGGAGGGCCGCACCGGGGAGCTGTTTTTT. This encodes CAGRREGRTGELFF.

The V call is TRBV5-4, the J call TRBJ2-3, with 8 bases fitting TRBD2. With 4 bases clipped from V and 6 bases from J, the junction kept 16 bases outside the gene matches. There are 17 residues in the CDR3. Germline-derived CDR1 and CDR2 are SGHNT and YYREEE (reference sequence). In nucleotides, the CDR3 is TGTGCCAGCAGCGACCCTGAAACCGGGAGGGCTTATGATACGCAGTATTTT. Its translation: CASSDPETGRAYDTQYF.

V usage is TRBV25-1 and J usage is TRBJ2-7; D possibly corresponds to TRBD2 (5 bases). This CDR3 comprises 13 residues. Germline loops: CDR1 MGHDK, CDR2 SYGVNS. V shed 2 bases and J shed 3 bases, with 8 bases lying between them. The CDR3 DNA is TGTGCCAGCAGTGAAGGTAGCGTCTACGAGCAGTACTTC. It specifies CASSEGSVYEQYF.

The chain recombines TRBV6-5 with TRBJ2-3, with D possibly matching TRBD1 (5 bases). The CDR3 length is 14 residues. Germline-derived CDR1 and CDR2 are MNHEY and SVGAGI. V gave up 5 bases and J gave up 3 bases, with 12 bases separating them. The CDR3, as DNA: TGTGCCAGCAGTATTATAGGGGTAACAGATACGCAGTATTTT. Translating it yields CASSIIGVTDTQYF.

V gene TRBV7-3 combines with J gene TRBJ1-1; no clear D. Looked up from germline, CDR1 is SGHTA and CDR2 is FQGTGA. V lost 4 bases and J 1 base, leaving 10 bases between the germline ends. The CDR3 is 14 amino acids. The CDR3 sequence: CASSSGGGNTEAFF. The CDR3 nucleotides are TGTGCCAGCAGCTCCGGTGGAGGGAACACTGAAGCTTTCTTT.

The gene calls are TRBV19 and TRBJ2-5, with a weak D call TRBD2 (6 bases). The ends were cut back, 3 bases at V and 11 bases at J, with 16 bases in the middle. This CDR3 comprises 13 residues. CDR1 and CDR2 from the germline V gene are LNHDA and SQIVND (reference sequence). The CDR3 here is CASSIGFSGEQYF. The CDR3 DNA reads as TGTGCCAGTAGTATCGGATTTTCGGGGGAGCAGTACTTC.

The chain uses TRBV2 and TRBJ2-7, with 8 bases aligning to TRBD2. Looked up from germline, CDR1 is SNHLY and CDR2 is FYNNEI. Trimming at V came to 3 bases and at J to 6 bases, leaving 1 base not matched to a gene. The CDR3 extends over 12 amino acids. The CDR3, as DNA: TGTGCCAGCAGTGATCGGGGGGGCGAGCAGTACTTC. Its translation is CASSDRGGEQYF.

The V and J genes are TRBV2 and TRBJ2-1; 7 nucleotides agree with TRBD2. The junction had 3 bases not matched to a gene; V was cut back by 4 bases and J by 0 bases. Germline V lookup: CDR1 SNHLY, CDR2 FYNNEI. CDR3 length equals 15 residues. The CDR3 sequence: CASSVGLPSYNEQFF. CDR3 nucleotide sequence: TGTGCCAGCAGTGTGGGACTACCCTCCTACAATGAGCAGTTCTTC.

V gene TRBV7-9 combines with J gene TRBJ2-2; a possible D gene is TRBD1 (5 bases). The CDR3 is 14 residues long. V dropped 10 bases and J dropped 1 base, with 13 bases sitting between them. Germline V gene lookup returns CDR1 SEHNR and CDR2 FQNEAQ (reference sequence). The CDR3 sequence: CAMALRVNTGELFF. CDR3 nucleotide sequence: TGTGCCATGGCCCTCAGGGTGAACACCGGGGAGCTGTTTTTT.

This clone was observed a few times. The chain joins TRBV30 to TRBJ1-1; D perhaps matches TRBD1 (6 bases). This CDR3 has 15 residues. V was shortened by 4 bases and J by 5 bases, with 20 bases between the two germline ends. Germline lookup yields CDR1 GTSNPN and CDR2 SVGIG (reference sequence). The CDR3, as DNA: TGTGCCTGGATTATCAGGGGCTTAGTTAGGACTGAAGCTTTCTTT. Translated, it gives CAWIIRGLVRTEAFF.

This chain joins TRBV9 and TRBJ2-1; the D is unclear. Germline V gives CDR1 SGDLS, CDR2 YYNGEE. Trimming cost V 4 bases and J 0 bases, with 11 bases left between them. The CDR3 runs 15 residues. The DNA of the CDR3 is TGTGCCAGCAGCCTTACAGATTTCTCCTACAATGAGCAGTTCTTC. Amino acid sequence: CASSLTDFSYNEQFF.

The gene calls are TRBV5-1 and TRBJ1-2; no reliable D call. V was shortened by 4 bases and J by 4 bases, with 14 bases between the two germline ends. The length of the CDR3 is 14 residues. CDR1 is SGHRS, CDR2 YFSETQ, per germline. CDR3 DNA: TGCGCCAGCAGCGTAGTCGACGGCGGCTATGGCTACACCTTC. Protein product: CASSVVDGGYGYTF. Full variable domain (remainder filled in from reference TRBV5-1 and TRBJ1-2): KAGVTQTPRYLIKTRGQQVTLSCSPISGHRSVSWYQQTPGQGLQFLFEYFSETQRNKGNFPGRFSGRQFSNSRSEMNVSTLELGDSALYLCASSVVDGGYGYTFGSGTRLTVV.

The rearrangement uses TRBV28 and TRBJ1-2; the D is unclear. The CDR3 is 15 residues long. Trimming left V 7 bases short and J 0 bases short, with 15 bases between. CDR1 is MDHEN, CDR2 SYDVKM, per germline. The CDR3 nucleotides read TGTGCCAGCAAGGAAAGAGGGAGAGCTAACTATGGCTACACCTTC. It translates to CASKERGRANYGYTF.

This chain joins TRBV7-2 and TRBJ1-4; 8 bases are shared with TRBD1. The V segment lost 5 bases and the J segment 8 bases; nucleotides outside the gene matches: 4. CDR3 size: 13 residues. Germline V gene data show CDR1 as SGHTA and CDR2 as FQGNSA. In DNA form, the CDR3 reads TGTGCCAGCAGCCAAGACAGGGGAGAAAAACTGTTTTTT. It codes for CASSQDRGEKLFF.

A few counts support this clone. The rearrangement links TRBV6-5 to TRBJ1-1; a possible D gene is TRBD1 (6 bases). The V gene lost 6 bases and the J gene lost 7 bases, with 15 bases spanning the gap. CDR3 length: 13 amino acids. Germline lookup yields CDR1 MNHEY and CDR2 SVGAGI. The CDR3, as DNA: TGTGCCAGCAGCTCACAGGGCCAGCGTGAAGCTTTCTTT. The encoded protein is CASSSQGQREAFF.

This rearrangement joins TRBV7-3 to TRBJ2-6; D is possibly TRBD1 (6 bases). Trimming removed 5 bases at V and 0 bases at J, with 8 bases between. CDR3 length equals 15 residues. The germline V gene has CDR1 SGHTA and CDR2 FQGTGA. Here the CDR3 DNA reads TGTGCCAGCAGCAAGGACAGCTCTGGGGCCAACGTCCTGACTTTC. As protein: CASSKDSSGANVLTF.

This clone was counted a single time. The chain couples TRBV28 to TRBJ1-6; TRBD1 aligns across 9 bases. The CDR3 length is 13 residues. J lost 10 bases, V lost 5 bases, and 3 bases had no gene match. CDR1 MDHEN and CDR2 SYDVKM come from the germline V gene. The CDR3 sequence is CASSDRGGSPLHF. CDR3 sequence (DNA): TGTGCCAGCAGTGACAGGGGGGGATCACCCCTCCACTTT.

The chain links TRBV19 to TRBJ1-5; 8 nucleotides align to TRBD1. Germline V gene lookup returns CDR1 LNHDA and CDR2 SQIVND (reference sequence). Trimming took 5 bases from V and 4 from J; bases not matched to a gene: 10. The CDR3 sequence is 16 residues long. The CDR3, as DNA: TGTGCCAGTAGTTCCAATGGGAACAGGGGGAATCAGCCCCAGCATTTT. Its translation: CASSSNGNRGNQPQHF.

This clone was picked up a small number of times. The rearrangement uses TRBV6-1 and TRBJ1-5, with 8 bases aligning to TRBD1. J was trimmed by 0 bases and V by 4 bases; bases with no gene match: 5. Germline V gene sequence: CDR1 MNHNS, CDR2 SASEGT. This CDR3 comprises 16 residues. The CDR3 nucleotides read TGTGCCAGCAGTGGCCGACAGGGGTATAGCAATCAGCCCCAGCATTTT. It codes for CASSGRQGYSNQPQHF.

This clone was recorded only once. The chain couples TRBV29-1 to TRBJ2-3, with TRBD2 as a possible D gene (6 bases). The CDR3 is 15 residues long. CDR1 and CDR2 (germline): SQVTM, ANQGSEA. Trimming removed 5 bases from V and 2 bases from J, with 17 bases in between. The CDR3 reads CSVTRGTLITDTQYF. The DNA for the CDR3 is TGCAGCGTTACCCGGGGGACCCTTATCACAGATACGCAGTATTTT.

The chain uses TRBV7-9 and TRBJ1-1, with D perhaps TRBD1 (6 bases). The germline gives CDR1 SEHNR, CDR2 FQNEAQ (reference sequence). This CDR3 spans 13 amino acids. The V end lost 5 bases, the J end lost 4 bases, and 11 bases lay between the germline ends. CDR3 DNA: TGTGCCAGCAGCACCGGACAGCTCACTGAAGCTTTCTTT. Translation gives CASSTGQLTEAFF.